This is a list of T cell receptor beta chains from one sample in a study of blood T cells in healthy people across ages. Via MiXCR, TCRdb re-called the 5' RACE reads, giving one row per CDR3 protein. The data hold about 730,000 distinct CDR3 sequences, with roughly 43% observed a single time. Input material: blood. These receptors all come from an older woman in good health. Both conserved end residues are part of each CDR3. Not every row has a clone size; where given, it reads once, few, many or a size class.

.,TRBV7-9,TRBJ1-5,CASRAGGRGNQPQHF
.,TRBV7-2,TRBJ2-7,CASSSGLAGTYF
.,TRBV3-1,TRBJ2-3,CASSQEGVSGNTDTQYF
.,TRBV3-1,TRBJ2-7,CASSRSGGPSYEQYF
.,TRBV9,TRBJ1-4,CASSGRTGGEKLFF
.,TRBV6-1,TRBJ1-2,CASRRSGTEGGYTF
few,TRBV21-1,TRBJ2-7,CASSNRAEGEQYF
.,TRBV14,TRBJ2-5,CTSSQGRVAGGPHNEQYF
many,TRBV2,TRBJ1-6,CASIGDRVNSPLHF
few,TRBV20-1,TRBJ2-4,CSAWTDIAKNIQYF
.,TRBV12-3/TRBV12-4,TRBJ1-2,CASSFSLGVGGYTF
few,TRBV5-1,TRBJ2-7,CASSLVAGTGHEQYF
.,TRBV7-9,TRBJ1-2,CASSQRNLPGYTF
.,TRBV5-1,TRBJ2-3,CASSFSEGRDTQYF
few,TRBV6-5,TRBJ2-5,CASSPSAGGRSETQYF
few,TRBV21-1,TRBJ2-3,CASSKDFRVPTSGMGDTQYF
.,TRBV5-6,TRBJ2-1,CASSWPGWGGDNEQFF
once,TRBV4-2,.,CASSQGSPRSYNEQYF
.,TRBV29-1,TRBJ2-7,CSVHGQGTGEQYF
.,TRBV7-2,TRBJ2-3,CASSLEDRVVIRYAYF
.,TRBV7-8,TRBJ1-5,CASSVADGQPQHF
.,TRBV28,TRBJ1-2,CASSPERDGYGYTF
.,TRBV7-2,TRBJ1-4,CASSRTGSTNEKLFF
.,TRBV7-9,TRBJ2-7,CASSQGEAYEQYF
few,TRBV9,TRBJ1-2,CASRASARYGYTF
.,TRBV3-1,TRBJ1-2,CASSEGGRTYGYTF
few,TRBV5-5,TRBJ1-4,CASSLDTATNEKLFF
many,TRBV2,TRBJ2-7,CASRPGTSGFSYEQYF
.,TRBV20-1,TRBJ2-3,CSASRLAETGDTQYF
.,TRBV2,TRBJ2-1,CASNSHAPLNEQFF
few,TRBV6-5,TRBJ1-2,CASRADGNYGYTF
few,TRBV5-6,TRBJ2-7,CASSSGTGTQPYEQYF
.,TRBV3-1,TRBJ1-5,CASSQGGKGNQPQHF
few,TRBV6-5,TRBJ2-7,CASSSQAAPLTYEQYF
few,TRBV20-1,TRBJ2-1,CSASPRRWDEQFF